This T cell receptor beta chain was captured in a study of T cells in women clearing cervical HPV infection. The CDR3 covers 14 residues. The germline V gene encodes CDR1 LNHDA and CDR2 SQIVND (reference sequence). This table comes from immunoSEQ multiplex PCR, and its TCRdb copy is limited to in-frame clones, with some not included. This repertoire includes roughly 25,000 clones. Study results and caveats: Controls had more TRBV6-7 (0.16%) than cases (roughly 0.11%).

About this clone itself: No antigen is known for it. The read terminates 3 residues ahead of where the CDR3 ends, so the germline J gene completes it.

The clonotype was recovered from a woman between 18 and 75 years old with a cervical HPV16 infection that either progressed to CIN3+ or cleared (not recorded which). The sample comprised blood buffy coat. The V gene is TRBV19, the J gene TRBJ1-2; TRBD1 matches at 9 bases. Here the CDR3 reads CASSINRGRYDYTF. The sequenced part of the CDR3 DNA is TGTGCCAGTAGTATAAACAGGGGGCGTTACGAC.